The 17 T cell receptor beta chains reported below all come from one sample, sequenced in a study of blood T cell repertoires in COVID-19. Libraries were prepared by immunoSEQ multiplex PCR; TCRdb keeps only in-frame clonotypes and omits some of them. There are 75,000 or so clones in the sample; about 83% occur only once, and roughly 5% lies in the top ten. The sequenced material came from peripheral blood. The receptors shown here come from a woman older than 75 with active or convalescent COVID-19.

This sequence joins TRBV7-9 and TRBJ2-3, with 9 bases aligning to TRBD2. Germline CDR1 reads SEHNR; CDR2 reads FQNEAQ (reference sequence). The J segment lost 6 bases and the V segment lost 1 base, leaving 8 bases of the junction unmatched. The CDR3 is 16 amino acids. The CDR3, as DNA: TGTGCCAGCAGCTTAGTTGCGGGAGGGCCAGGTGATACGCAGTATTTT. Its protein product is CASSLVAGGPGDTQYF. Looking up the rest from reference TRBV7-9 and TRBJ2-3 gives the full variable domain: DTGVSQNPRHKITKRGQNVTFRCDPISEHNRLYWYRQTLGQGPEFLTYFQNEAQLEKSRLLSDRFSAERPKGSFSTLEIQRTEQGDSAMYLCASSLVAGGPGDTQYFGPGTRLTVL.

This clone was seen once. This chain uses TRBV19 with TRBJ2-3; 8 bases are a match to TRBD2. The germline gives CDR1 LNHDA, CDR2 SQIVND (reference sequence). This CDR3 comprises 14 residues. J lost 5 bases, V lost 4 bases, and 5 bases had no gene match. The CDR3 loop is CASSRAGGQDTQYF. CDR3 bases: TGTGCCAGTAGTAGGGCGGGAGGCCAAGATACGCAGTATTTT.

The J gene is TRBJ2-1, the V gene TRBV11-3; D perhaps matches TRBD2 (7 bases). This CDR3 has 14 residues. CDR1 and CDR2 from the germline V gene are SGHNT and YENEEA. Deletions cut 1 base from V and 8 bases from J, with 12 bases between. CDR3 residues: CASSLGGGGHEQFF. CDR3 nucleotide sequence: TGTGCCAGCAGCTTAGGGGGAGGGGGGCATGAGCAGTTCTTC.

The chain combines TRBV15 with TRBJ1-2, with D hard to call. The CDR3 consists of 13 residues. Germline CDR1 and CDR2: LNHNV and YYDKDF (reference sequence). V lost 5 bases to trimming and J lost 7 bases, with 14 bases between them. The CDR3: CATSWAGNGGYTF. The CDR3 coding sequence is TGTGCCACCAGCTGGGCGGGTAATGGTGGCTACACCTTC.

The chain recombines TRBV19 with TRBJ1-4; no clear D gene. The CDR3 has 16 residues. V was cut by 6 bases and J by 0 bases, with 14 bases left in between. Germline CDR1 and CDR2: LNHDA and SQIVND (reference sequence). The CDR3 region is CASRGSRRPTNEKLFF. For the CDR3, the DNA is TGTGCCAGTAGGGGTTCCCGGCGGCCAACTAATGAAAAACTGTTTTTT.

CDR3 sequence: CASSYKLTSGSYEQYF. CDR3 coding DNA: TGTGCCAGCAGTTACAAGCTGACTAGCGGGTCCTACGAGCAGTACTTC. This rearrangement joins TRBV6-6 to TRBJ2-7; 10 positions match TRBD2. V lost 2 bases and J lost 1; bases outside the gene matches: 5. The CDR3 extends over 16 amino acids. Germline assignment: CDR1 MNHNY and CDR2 SVGAGI (reference sequence).

This chain uses TRBV19 with TRBJ2-3; 7 nucleotides align to TRBD2. The CDR3 totals 16 residues. Trimming at V came to 7 bases and at J to 3 bases, leaving 13 bases not matched to a gene. Germline CDR1 and CDR2: LNHDA and SQIVND (reference sequence). The CDR3 nucleotides are TGTGCCAGTACCTGGGGCCCTAGCGGAAGAACAGATACGCAGTATTTT. This codes for CASTWGPSGRTDTQYF.

This clone was observed a few times. The V gene is TRBV27, the J gene TRBJ2-7; TRBD2 might be the D (6 bases). The germline V gene has CDR1 MNHEY and CDR2 SMNVEV (reference sequence). V was clipped by 8 bases and J by 2 bases, with 16 bases between them. The CDR3 is 14 residues long. The CDR3: CASASRGKTYEQYF. CDR3 nucleotides: TGTGCCAGCGCCTCTCGGGGGAAGACCTACGAGCAGTACTTC.

This clone was seen a handful of times. The chain uses TRBV5-4 and TRBJ1-6; D is perhaps TRBD1 (5 bases). V shed 0 bases and J shed 8 bases, with 12 bases lying between them. The V gene's germline CDR1 is SGHNT and CDR2 YYREEE (reference sequence). The CDR3 is 15 amino acids. The CDR3 region has the DNA TGTGCCAGCAGCTTGGCCGGGACTACCTATTCACCCCTCCACTTT. Protein product: CASSLAGTTYSPLHF.

The rearrangement links TRBV29-1 to TRBJ1-2; maybe TRBD1 (5 bases). With 6 bases removed from V and 4 bases from J, the gap between germline ends came to 18 bases. Germline V lookup: CDR1 SQVTM, CDR2 ANQGSEA. The CDR3 consists of 14 residues. The CDR3 loop reads CSVKVIRGFYGYTF. The CDR3, as DNA: TGCAGCGTCAAGGTGATTAGGGGATTCTATGGCTACACCTTC.

The V gene is TRBV10-3, the J gene TRBJ1-1, with 8 nucleotides matching TRBD1. Germline CDR1 is ENHRY and CDR2 is SYGVKD. The CDR3 is 12 amino acids. Trimming cost V 10 bases and J 5 bases; bases outside gene matches: 6. The CDR3 region is CASRGLRTEAFF. The CDR3, as DNA: TGTGCCAGCAGGGGGCTAAGAACTGAAGCTTTCTTT.

This chain connects TRBV28 to TRBJ1-2, with a tentative D call TRBD1 (6 bases). The germline V gene has CDR1 MDHEN and CDR2 SYDVKM. V lost 5 bases and J lost 0, with 10 bases in between. This CDR3 is built from 14 residues. Here the CDR3 reads CASSPGTPNYGYTF. In nucleotides, the CDR3 is TGTGCCAGCAGTCCGGGGACACCTAACTATGGCTACACCTTC.

The chain has TRBV11-2 and TRBJ2-5; tentative D call: TRBD2 (7 bases). Trimming removed 7 bases at V and 6 bases at J, with 24 bases between. CDR1 is SGHAT, CDR2 FQNNGV, per germline. This CDR3 has 16 residues. The CDR3 reads CASTPGQASGQQTQYF. The DNA for the CDR3 is TGTGCCAGCACTCCTGGCCAGGCTAGCGGACAGCAGACCCAGTACTTC.

The chain joins TRBV5-1 to TRBJ2-3, with a weak D call TRBD1 (5 bases). The CDR3 has 17 amino acids. Between the trimmed V and J ends, which lost 0 bases and 2 bases, there was a span of 16 bases. The germline V gene encodes CDR1 SGHRS and CDR2 YFSETQ. The DNA of the CDR3 is TGCGCCAGCAGCTTGGCAGGGCGTCAATCTCTCACAGATACGCAGTATTTT. Translated: CASSLAGRQSLTDTQYF.

This clone has more than one count but fewer than ten. This sequence joins TRBV7-9 and TRBJ1-2; the D is unclear. V lost 4 bases and J lost 5, with 2 bases in between. Germline CDR1 and CDR2: SEHNR and FQNEAQ (reference sequence). This CDR3 contains 10 residues. The CDR3 region is CASSSYGYTF. CDR3 coding DNA: TGTGCCAGCAGCTCTTATGGCTACACCTTC.

The CDR3 sequence is CASSQERDRGAFF. The CDR3 coding sequence is TGTGCCAGCAGCCAAGAAAGGGACAGGGGAGCTTTCTTT. The chain carries TRBV14 and TRBJ1-1; TRBD1 matches 10 bases. The V segment lost 0 bases and the J segment 10 bases; nucleotides outside the gene matches: 2. The CDR3 consists of 13 residues. The germline gives CDR1 SGHDN, CDR2 FVKESK. The variable domain in full, with the rest retrieved from reference TRBV14 and TRBJ1-1, is EAGVTQFPSHSVIEKGQTVTLRCDPISGHDNLYWYRRVMGKEIKFLLHFVKESKQDESGMPNNRFLAERTGGTYSTLKVQPAELEDSGVYFCASSQERDRGAFFGQGTRLTVV.

The chain combines TRBV30 with TRBJ1-2; D may be TRBD1 (6 bases). This CDR3 spans 13 amino acids. Deletions cut 2 bases from V and 4 bases from J, with 11 bases between. Germline V lookup: CDR1 GTSNPN, CDR2 SVGIG (reference sequence). CDR3 in DNA: TGTGCCTGGAGTATACAGGGAGTCTATGGCTACACCTTC. Protein sequence: CAWSIQGVYGYTF.